This entry lists 28 T cell receptor beta chains sequenced from one sample in a study of shared clonotypes between healthy human individuals. Clones were read by immunoSEQ multiplex PCR, and TCRdb kept only the in-frame ones, dropping some. The repertoire includes approximately 440,000 clones, 77% of them detected once, and 12% sits in the top ten. The source material was PBMCs. These TCRs come from a woman aged 40 to 49 in good health. Some clones in this sample may be carry-over from other donors' samples.

The rearrangement uses TRBV5-5 and TRBJ1-1; perhaps TRBD1 as D (5 bases). Trimming left V 0 bases short and J 6 bases short, with 15 bases between. The CDR3 runs to 15 residues. In germline, CDR1 is SGHKS, CDR2 YYEKEE (reference sequence). The CDR3 region is CASSLEAGRFAEAFF. The CDR3 coding sequence is TGTGCCAGCAGCTTGGAGGCAGGGCGATTCGCTGAAGCTTTCTTT.

This CDR3 is CASRKGIPNTEAFF. The CDR3 DNA follows: TGTGCCAGCAGGAAGGGTATCCCGAACACTGAAGCTTTCTTT. This rearrangement joins TRBV28 to TRBJ1-1; no clear D. The CDR3 has 14 residues. Trimming removed 6 bases from V and 1 base from J, with 12 bases in between. Germline CDR1 and CDR2: MDHEN and SYDVKM.

This sequence joins TRBV5-1 and TRBJ2-1; 7 bases are shared with TRBD2. Trimming removed 0 bases from V and 0 bases from J; junction bases left unmatched: 6. Germline CDR1 and CDR2: SGHRS and YFSETQ. This CDR3 has 17 amino acids. This chain's CDR3 is CASSLVIAGYSYNEQFF. The DNA of the CDR3 is TGCGCCAGCAGCTTGGTGATAGCGGGTTACTCCTACAATGAGCAGTTCTTC.

The chain recombines TRBV28 with TRBJ1-1, with 7 bases matching TRBD1. With V trimmed by 2 bases and J by 11 bases, 11 bases remained unmatched. Germline V CDR1 and CDR2: MDHEN, SYDVKM. This CDR3 has 14 residues. The CDR3 region is CASSLSKGRGEAFF. The CDR3 nucleotides read TGTGCCAGCAGTTTAAGCAAGGGCAGGGGGGAGGCTTTCTTT.

CDR3 nucleotides: TGTGCCAGCAGGGTCGACAGGGGGGGGAGTCAGCCCCAGCATTTT. Encoded protein: CASRVDRGGSQPQHF. V usage is TRBV2 and J usage is TRBJ1-5, with 9 bases aligning to TRBD1. Trimming removed 6 bases from V and 6 bases from J; junction bases left unmatched: 9. The CDR3 has 15 residues. The germline CDR1 and CDR2 sequences are SNHLY and FYNNEI. The whole variable domain, filled in from reference TRBV2 and TRBJ1-5, reads EPEVTQTPSHQVTQMGQEVILRCVPISNHLYFYWYRQILGQKVEFLVSFYNNEISEKSEIFDDQFSVERPDGSNFTLKIRSTKLEDSAMYFCASRVDRGGSQPQHFGDGTRLSIL.

As regards this clone: It may be a read error: a sequence one base away is much more abundant. The V call is TRBV4-2, the J call TRBJ2-2; TRBD1 or TRBD2 may be the D gene (5 bases each). CDR1 is LGHNA, CDR2 YNFKEQ, per germline. The CDR3 is 15 residues long. V lost 2 bases, J lost 10 bases, and 17 bases lay in between. CDR3 sequence: CASSQNDGGVVELFF. The CDR3 DNA is TGTGCCAGCAGCCAAAATGATGGGGGAGTTGTGGAGCTGTTTTTT.

This chain links TRBV30 with TRBJ2-7; a possible D gene is TRBD2 (5 bases). CDR1 GTSNPN and CDR2 SVGIG come from the germline V gene (reference sequence). V was pared by 1 base and J by 4 bases, with 8 bases between. The CDR3 is 12 amino acids. In DNA, the CDR3 is TGTGCCTGGAGTGGGAGGAGGTACGAGCAGTACTTC. This encodes CAWSGRRYEQYF.

This sequence joins TRBV6-6 and TRBJ1-2, with a tentative D call TRBD1 (5 bases). CDR3 length equals 14 residues. The ends were cut back, 8 bases at V and 0 bases at J, with 13 bases in the middle. Germline V CDR1 and CDR2: MNHNY, SVGAGI (reference sequence). The CDR3 DNA sequence: TGTGCCAGCGCACAGGCACCAACTAACTATGGCTACACCTTC. Translation gives CASAQAPTNYGYTF.

The V gene is TRBV5-1, the J gene TRBJ2-1; D is perhaps TRBD1 (5 bases). CDR1 SGHRS and CDR2 YFSETQ come from the germline V gene. V lost 7 bases and J lost 0, with 11 bases in between. The CDR3 covers 14 residues. CDR3 in DNA: TGCGCCAGCCAACAGGAAAGCTCCTACAATGAGCAGTTCTTC. Amino acids: CASQQESSYNEQFF.

The chain joins TRBV6-1 to TRBJ2-7; perhaps TRBD1 as D (6 bases). Trimming removed 5 bases from V and 2 bases from J, with 13 bases in between. Germline CDR1 reads MNHNS; CDR2 reads SASEGT. This CDR3 contains 14 residues. In DNA, the CDR3 is TGTGCCAGCAGTCGAAACAGGGAGCCCTACGAGCAGTACTTC. Translating gives CASSRNREPYEQYF.

This clone appeared a single time. The chain recombines TRBV27 with TRBJ1-5; D remains unclear. The CDR3 spans 15 residues. Per germline, CDR1 MNHEY and CDR2 SMNVEV (reference sequence). With 4 bases removed from V and 9 bases from J, the gap between germline ends came to 19 bases. CDR3 bases: TGTGCCAGCAGTTCGCGACACGTCCGGAATTGGCCCCAGCATTTT. Amino acids: CASSSRHVRNWPQHF.

This clone was picked up a small number of times. A far larger clone lies a single base away; this is likely a read error. The chain combines TRBV5-8 with TRBJ1-1, with unresolved D. The CDR3 spans 13 residues. From germline, CDR1 is SGHTS and CDR2 YDEGEE. As DNA, the CDR3 is TGTGCCCGCAGTTCCACATCGAACACTGAAGCTTTCTTT. Protein: CARSSTSNTEAFF. Filled out from reference TRBV5-8 and TRBJ1-1, the complete variable domain reads EAGVTQSPTHLIKTRGQQATLRCSPISGHTSVYWYQQALGLGLQFLLWYDEGEERNRGNFPPRFSGRQFPNYSSELNVNALELEDSALYLCARSSTSNTEAFFGQGTRLTVV.

J is TRBJ1-2 and V is TRBV29-1; 9 bases line up with TRBD1. Germline V gives CDR1 SQVTM, CDR2 ANQGSEA. Germline trimming cut 3 bases from V and 4 bases from J; bases unmatched to any gene: 12. The CDR3 consists of 16 residues. This chain's CDR3 is CSVDQGQGNLAYGYTF. The CDR3 bases are TGCAGCGTTGATCAGGGACAGGGAAATTTAGCCTATGGCTACACCTTC.

The rearrangement uses TRBV30 and TRBJ2-2; 7 positions match TRBD1. Germline CDR1 and CDR2: GTSNPN and SVGIG (reference sequence). V trimming: 3 bases; J trimming: 8 bases; junction bases outside the gene matches: 9. The CDR3 has 14 residues. CDR3 coding DNA: TGTGCCTGGAGCCCCGGGACAGTTCTTGGGGAGCTGTTTTTT. Residues: CAWSPGTVLGELFF.

This clone was detected only a few times. The chain combines TRBV7-2 with TRBJ1-2; D might be TRBD1 (6 bases). V lost 4 bases to trimming and J lost 3 bases, with 9 bases between them. Germline V gene lookup returns CDR1 SGHTA and CDR2 FQGNSA. CDR3 length: 13 residues. CDR3 amino acids: CASSYGGDYGYTF. The CDR3 coding sequence is TGTGCCAGCAGCTACGGGGGCGACTATGGCTACACCTTC.

With regard to this clone: This likely reflects a read error, since a far larger clone is one base away. Other DNA variants within this sample encode the same CDR3. The J gene is TRBJ2-1, the V gene TRBV9, with TRBD2 matching over 8 bases. V dropped 2 bases and J dropped 10; count of bases not matched to a gene: 11. Germline V gene sequence: CDR1 SGDLS, CDR2 YYNGEE. The CDR3 contains 15 residues. CDR3 sequence reads: CASSVGGRFENEQFF. The CDR3 region has the DNA TGTGCCAGCAGCGTGGGCGGGAGGTTCGAGAACGAGCAGTTCTTC. The full variable domain, rest sourced from reference TRBV9 and TRBJ2-1, is DSGVTQTPKHLITATGQRVTLRCSPRSGDLSVYWYQQSLDQGLQFLIQYYNGEERAKGNILERFSAQQFPDLHSELNLSSLELGDSALYFCASSVGGRFENEQFFGPGTRLTVL.

J is TRBJ2-5 and V is TRBV2, with D tentatively TRBD2 (5 bases). This CDR3 contains 13 residues. V was pared by 8 bases and J by 3 bases, with 13 bases between. In germline, CDR1 is SNHLY, CDR2 FYNNEI. The DNA for the CDR3 is TGTGCCAGCGCCGGGATTTTGAAAGAGACCCAGTACTTC. Translating gives CASAGILKETQYF.

Points on this clone: Only one base separates this from a far larger clonotype, so it likely reflects a read error. The rearrangement links TRBV4-2 to TRBJ2-3; D is unclear. The germline V and J ends were trimmed by 3 bases and 1 base, with 14 bases remaining between them. This CDR3 has 16 residues. Germline CDR1 is LGHNA and CDR2 is YNFKEQ. The CDR3 protein is CASSQPAAWCTDTQYF. The CDR3 DNA is TGTGCCAGCAGCCAGCCCGCTGCTTGGTGCACAGATACGCAGTATTTT.

The chain recombines TRBV6-1 with TRBJ2-5; a possible D gene is TRBD2 (6 bases). CDR3 length equals 13 residues. The V end was cut by 4 bases, the J end by 4 bases, with 10 bases between. In germline, CDR1 is MNHNS, CDR2 SASEGT. CDR3 DNA: TGTGCCAGCAGTGTCCGGGAGCGAGAGACCCAGTACTTC. As protein: CASSVRERETQYF.

In the case of this clone: This likely traces to a read error, being one base from a far larger clone. This rearrangement joins TRBV7-8 to TRBJ1-1; D might be TRBD1 (5 bases). This CDR3 contains 14 residues. CDR1 and CDR2 from the germline V gene are SGHVS and FQNEAQ. V gave up 2 bases and J gave up 4 bases, with 11 bases separating them. CDR3 sequence (DNA): TGTGCCAGCAGCTTACAGGGAGGTACCACTGAAGCTTTCTTT. This encodes CASSLQGGTTEAFF.

The chain carries TRBV27 and TRBJ2-7; the D is unclear. The CDR3 is 15 residues long. V lost 3 bases to trimming and J lost 0 bases, with 12 bases between them. Germline V gene data show CDR1 as MNHEY and CDR2 as SMNVEV (reference sequence). The CDR3 DNA is TGTGCCAGCAGTTTCAGCGACCGGTACTCCTACGAGCAGTACTTC. Its protein is CASSFSDRYSYEQYF.

V is TRBV6-6 and J is TRBJ1-1; D unresolved. Looked up from germline, CDR1 is MNHNY and CDR2 is SVGAGI (reference sequence). Trimming took 6 bases from V and 6 from J, leaving 11 bases between them. The CDR3 spans 12 residues. The CDR3 reads CASRTTASEAFF. For the CDR3, the DNA is TGTGCCAGCAGAACAACAGCCTCTGAAGCTTTCTTT.

This clone was counted many times. This chain joins TRBV5-1 and TRBJ1-1; 11 bases agree with TRBD1. Germline loops: CDR1 SGHRS, CDR2 YFSETQ. V shed 4 bases, J shed 1 base, and the junction held 12 bases outside the gene matches. This CDR3 has 18 residues. In DNA form, the CDR3 reads TGCGCCAGCAGCGTGGACAGGGGGCTAGTGGGTAGGAACACTGAAGCTTTCTTT. Translating gives CASSVDRGLVGRNTEAFF.

Ten or more counts support this clone. The CDR3 reads CASGTPDRAVHEQYF. The CDR3 bases are TGTGCCAGCGGGACCCCGGACAGGGCGGTACACGAGCAGTACTTC. This chain joins TRBV9 and TRBJ2-7; 8 bases fit TRBD1. V shed 7 bases and J 5 bases; nucleotides not matched to a gene: 14. The CDR3 totals 15 residues. Germline V gene sequence: CDR1 SGDLS, CDR2 YYNGEE.

This clone was seen a single time. The chain recombines TRBV18 with TRBJ2-5; 10 bases fit TRBD2. Germline CDR1 KGHSH, CDR2 LQKENI. The CDR3 consists of 17 residues. Trimming took 0 bases from V and 5 from J; bases not matched to a gene: 9. CDR3 protein: CASSPPSAGGPEETQYF. The CDR3 DNA follows: TGTGCCAGCTCACCACCTTCAGCGGGAGGGCCGGAGGAGACCCAGTACTTC.

This clone came up a few times. A far larger clone is one base from this, pointing to a likely read error. The chain combines TRBV30 with TRBJ1-2; perhaps TRBD1 as D (5 bases). The CDR3 has 13 amino acids. The germline CDR1 and CDR2 sequences are GTSNPN and SVGIG (reference sequence). CDR3 protein: CAWTGTTNYGHTF. The CDR3 nucleotides are TGTGCCTGGACAGGGACCACTAACTATGGCCACACCTTC.

On this clone itself: The likely explanation is a read error, given a far larger clone one base away. The CDR3 does not end in the conserved phenylalanine or tryptophan, so this is likely a read error. The sample holds other DNA sequences that translate to the same CDR3. The chain combines TRBV7-9 with TRBJ2-7; 8 bases agree with TRBD1. The CDR3 extends over 19 amino acids. Germline loops: CDR1 SEHNR, CDR2 FQNEAQ (reference sequence). V lost 0 bases to trimming and J lost 1 base; unmatched junction nucleotides: 14. The CDR3 nucleotides are TGTGCCAGCAGCTTAGCGGTGAGAACAGGGGGACTGGGGTCCTACGAGCAGTACCTC. This encodes CASSLAVRTGGLGSYEQYL.

Concerning this clone itself: Sequence at one end of the junction differs from germline and may be a read error. The chain couples TRBV28 to TRBJ2-1, with D possibly being TRBD2 (6 bases). From germline, CDR1 is MDHEN and CDR2 SYDVKM. This CDR3 spans 17 amino acids. CDR3: CASSSVGRDEKNKEQFF. The CDR3 nucleotides are TGTGCCAGCAGTAGCGTCGGGCGGGACGAAAAGAACAAGGAGCAGTTCTTC.